This TCR beta chain was observed in a study of T cell responses to AZD1222 COVID-19 vaccine. Study-wide points: Donors were largely white British and mainly female; clonal diversity was possibly underestimated. After two AZD1222 doses, spike-specific TCR breadth and depth rose versus day 0. Without day 14 samples, only post-peak T cell repertoires were studied. Recipients of AZD1222 seropositive at baseline numbered only 6 or 7.

The sample holds one count of this clone. Its specificity is unknown. Sequencing was performed with immunoSEQ multiplex PCR; in TCRdb, only in-frame clones are kept and a portion is missing. Here the sample spans about 110,000 clones, approximately 90% being singletons. The CDR3 loop spans 15 amino acids. In germline, CDR1 is SGHDT, CDR2 YYEEEE. J gave up 8 bases and V 0 bases, and 7 bases lay outside the gene matches. V and J are TRBV5-6 and TRBJ1-3; the match to TRBD1 covers 8 bases. The source was peripheral blood, collected on day 0 of AZD1222 vaccination. This receptor was identified in an adult in good health. This CDR3 reads CASSLGTGLGDTIYF. The CDR3 DNA reads TGTGCCAGCAGCTTGGGGACAGGGCTAGGGGACACCATATATTTT.